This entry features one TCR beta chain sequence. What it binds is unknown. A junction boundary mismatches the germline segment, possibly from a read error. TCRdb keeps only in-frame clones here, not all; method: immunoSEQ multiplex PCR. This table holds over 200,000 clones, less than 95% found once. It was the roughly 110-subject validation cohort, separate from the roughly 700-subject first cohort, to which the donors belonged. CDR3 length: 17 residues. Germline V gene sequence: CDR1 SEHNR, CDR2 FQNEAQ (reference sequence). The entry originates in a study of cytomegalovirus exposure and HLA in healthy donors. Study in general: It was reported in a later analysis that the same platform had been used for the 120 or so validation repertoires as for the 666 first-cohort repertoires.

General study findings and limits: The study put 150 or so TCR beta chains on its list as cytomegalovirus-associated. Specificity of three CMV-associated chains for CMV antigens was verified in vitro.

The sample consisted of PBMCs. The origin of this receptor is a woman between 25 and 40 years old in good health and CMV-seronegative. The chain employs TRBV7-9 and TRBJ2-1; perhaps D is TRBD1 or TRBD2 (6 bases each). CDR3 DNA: TGCGCCAGCAGCCAAGATTCTGCAGGGGAGGCCTACAATGAGCAGTTCTTC. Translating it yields CASSQDSAGEAYNEQFF.